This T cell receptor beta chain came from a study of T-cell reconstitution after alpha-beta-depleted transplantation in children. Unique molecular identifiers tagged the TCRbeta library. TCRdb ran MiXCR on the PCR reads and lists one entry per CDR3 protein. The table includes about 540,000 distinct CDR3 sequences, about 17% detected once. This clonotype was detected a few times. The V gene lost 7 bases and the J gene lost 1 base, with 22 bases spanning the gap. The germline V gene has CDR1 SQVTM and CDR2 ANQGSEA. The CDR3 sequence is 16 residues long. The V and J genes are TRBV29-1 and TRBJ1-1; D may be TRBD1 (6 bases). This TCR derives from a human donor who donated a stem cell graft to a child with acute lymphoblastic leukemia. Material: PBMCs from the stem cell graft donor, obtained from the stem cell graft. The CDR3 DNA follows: TGCAGCGGCAAGGGGGTTGGGCTGCGGACGAACACTGAAGCTTTCTTT. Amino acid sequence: CSGKGVGLRTNTEAFF.